The 4 T cell receptor beta chains below come from one sample, sequenced in a study of blood T cell repertoires in COVID-19. The table came from immunoSEQ multiplex PCR; TCRdb's copy has only in-frame clones and leaves some out. This sample has around 240,000 clones, with approximately 84% found just once. Sequencing was done on a sample of peripheral blood. The receptors here all came from a woman over 75 with acute or convalescent COVID-19.

The chain recombines TRBV5-1 with TRBJ2-4; 8 bases match TRBD1. With 0 bases clipped from V and 0 bases from J, the junction kept 8 bases outside the gene matches. The CDR3 has 18 residues. Germline loops: CDR1 SGHRS, CDR2 YFSETQ. Here the CDR3 DNA reads TGCGCCAGCAGCTTGGCCGGGACAGGTTCACTAGCCAAAAACATTCAGTACTTC. Translated, it gives CASSLAGTGSLAKNIQYF.

This sequence joins TRBV2 and TRBJ1-2; 8 bases map to TRBD1. Germline V lookup: CDR1 SNHLY, CDR2 FYNNEI. This CDR3 comprises 12 residues. Trimming took 5 bases from V and 7 from J; bases not matched to a gene: 3. The CDR3 sequence is CASSPGTGGYTF. CDR3 nucleotides: TGTGCCAGCAGTCCCGGGACAGGTGGCTACACCTTC.

This clone was picked up one time. The rearrangement uses TRBV5-4 and TRBJ1-4; 7 positions agree with TRBD1. The CDR3 length is 13 residues. V was clipped by 3 bases and J by 4 bases; unmatched bases: 0. Germline CDR1 SGHNT, CDR2 YYREEE (reference sequence). The CDR3 coding sequence is TGTGCCAGCAGCTGGGACAGTAATGAAAAACTGTTTTTT. It specifies CASSWDSNEKLFF. The entire variable domain, with the rest obtained from reference TRBV5-4 and TRBJ1-4, is as follows: ETGVTQSPTHLIKTRGQQVTLRCSSQSGHNTVSWYQQALGQGPQFIFQYYREEENGRGNFPPRFSGLQFPNYSSELNVNALELDDSALYLCASSWDSNEKLFFGSGTQLSVL.

The chain employs TRBV5-1 and TRBJ2-7; D is perhaps TRBD2 (6 bases). There are 15 residues in the CDR3. Germline CDR1 SGHRS, CDR2 YFSETQ. Trimming removed 6 bases from V and 0 bases from J, with 16 bases in between. In DNA, the CDR3 is TGCGCCAGCATCCTGCCGGGGGTCAGCTCCTACGAGCAGTACTTC. It is translated as CASILPGVSSYEQYF.